This entry describes one TCR beta chain. The antigen remains undetermined. A much bigger clone sits one base away, suggesting this may be a read error. This record comes from a study of tumor and adjacent non-tumor tissue in lung cancer. Study-wide background: Patients comprised roughly 12 adenocarcinoma, a couple of squamous cell carcinoma and 1 small cell lung cancer. Study observations and caveats: Top 100 clones took a larger repertoire share in normal lung. Shorter survival was associated with higher TCR diversity in tumors. Tumor tissue had significantly higher TCR diversity than normal lung.

The library came from three nested PCR rounds adapted from ARM-PCR protocols. TCRdb recomputed calls from the multiplex PCR reads with MiXCR, one row per CDR3 protein. This table has fewer than 85,000 distinct CDR3 sequences, more than 60% appearing once. No cell sorting was done before RNA was extracted from the tissue. The receptor's source is a woman between 50 and 59 years old with non-small cell lung cancer. Material for sequencing was lung tumor tissue.

The CDR3 protein is CASSGQGSLCGYTF. The CDR3 bases are TGTGCCAGCAGTGGTCAGGGATCCCTATGTGGCTACACCTTC. The gene calls are TRBV2 and TRBJ1-2, with D possibly being TRBD1 (5 bases). The CDR3 has 14 amino acids. In germline, CDR1 is SNHLY, CDR2 FYNNEI. Trimming pared 4 bases from V and 7 bases from J, leaving 16 bases between.